This record looks at one T cell receptor beta chain sequence and its context. V was shortened by 1 base and J by 1 base, with 11 bases between the two germline ends. The CDR3 loop spans 15 amino acids. Per germline, CDR1 SGHRS and CDR2 YFSETQ. Method: immunoSEQ multiplex PCR; TCRdb's copy keeps in-frame clones and lacks some. The sample carries around 600,000 clones, almost 97% recorded once. The data belong to a study of shared clonotypes between healthy human individuals. This sequence originates from a young woman in good health. This sequence joins TRBV5-1 and TRBJ1-1; D remains unclear. The source material was naive CD4+ T cells sorted from blood. The subset is: CD45RA+ positively selected. The chain's CDR3 is CASSLRSVPNTEAFF. CDR3 in DNA: TGCGCCAGCAGCTTGAGGTCGGTGCCGAACACTGAAGCTTTCTTT.